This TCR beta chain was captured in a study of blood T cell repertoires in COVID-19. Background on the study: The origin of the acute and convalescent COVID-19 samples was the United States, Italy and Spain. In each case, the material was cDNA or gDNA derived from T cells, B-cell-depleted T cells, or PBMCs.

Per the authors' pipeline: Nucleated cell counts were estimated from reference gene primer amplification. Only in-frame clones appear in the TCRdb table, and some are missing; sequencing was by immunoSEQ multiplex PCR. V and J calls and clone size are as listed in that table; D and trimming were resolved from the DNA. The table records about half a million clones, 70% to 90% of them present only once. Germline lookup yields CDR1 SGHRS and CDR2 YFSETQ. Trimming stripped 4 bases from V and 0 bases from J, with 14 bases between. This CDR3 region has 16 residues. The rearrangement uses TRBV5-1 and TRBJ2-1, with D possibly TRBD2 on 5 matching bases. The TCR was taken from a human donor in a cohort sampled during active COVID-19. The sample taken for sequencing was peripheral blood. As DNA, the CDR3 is TGCGCCAGCAGCGCTGAGAGCGGTACCTCCTACAATGAGCAGTTCTTC. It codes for CASSAESGTSYNEQFF.